Listed below are T cell receptor beta chains from one sample, sequenced in a study of Graves' ophthalmopathy and Graves' hyperthyroidism. TCRdb ran MiXCR on the multiplex PCR reads and lists one entry per CDR3 protein. The sample carries about 340,000 distinct CDR3 sequences, about 17% recorded once. The specimen sequenced was peripheral blood. All receptors come from an adult man with Graves' ophthalmopathy. Each CDR3 is given with its conserved first and last residue. The order of the fields is clone size, J gene, V gene, D gene, CDR3 DNA, CDR3 protein. The D gene is left open where the match is weak. The size entry is marked missing in some rows and otherwise reads once, few, many or a size class.

many | TRBJ2-7 | TRBV30 | TRBD2 | TGTGCAGCGGGGACTAGCGGGAACTACGAGCAGTACTTC | CAAGTSGNYEQYF
NA | TRBJ2-7 | TRBV20-1 | NA | TGCAGTGCTAGGGTGGGCGACAGGTTCTCCTACGAGCAGTACTTC | CSARVGDRFSYEQYF
many | TRBJ2-7 | TRBV7-9 | TRBD2 | TGTGCCAGCAGCTCTAGCGGGAGCCGGCAGTACTTC | CASSSSGSRQYF
many | TRBJ1-2 | TRBV6-5 | NA | TGTGCCCAGGTGCAGACTTCTAACTATGGCTACACCTTC | CAQVQTSNYGYTF
many | TRBJ2-4 | TRBV7-2 | TRBD2 | TGTGCCAGCAGCCAAACTAGCGGGGGGGGAAACATTCAGTACTTC | CASSQTSGGGNIQYF
NA | TRBJ2-7 | TRBV7-2 | NA | TGTGCCAGCAGCTCCGGGGAGTACGAGCAGTACTTC | CASSSGEYEQYF
NA | TRBJ2-7 | TRBV7-8 | TRBD2 | TGTGCCAGCAGCTCGGGACTAGCGGGAAAGACCTACGAGCAGTACTTC | CASSSGLAGKTYEQYF
many | TRBJ2-7 | TRBV6-1 | TRBD2 | TGTGCCGGCAGTGAAGTTAGCGGGGGGGACTACGAGCAGTACTTC | CAGSEVSGGDYEQYF
many | TRBJ2-5 | TRBV6-1 | NA | TGTGCCAGCAGTTCCACAGAGACCCAGTACTTC | CASSSTETQYF
many | TRBJ2-7 | TRBV29-1 | NA | TGCAGCGCGCGGCCAGGTGGTATCTCCTACGAGCAGTACTTC | CSARPGGISYEQYF
many | TRBJ2-5 | TRBV29-1 | TRBD2 | TGCAGCGTCGGACTAGCGGCGGGTGTGGCCCAGTACTTC | CSVGLAAGVAQYF
many | TRBJ1-2 | TRBV27 | NA | TGTGCCAGCAGTACTACAGGGACCTATGGCTACACCTTC | CASSTTGTYGYTF
many | TRBJ1-5 | TRBV15 | NA | TGTGCCACCAGTCTCTCAGGAGTGAGCAATCAGCCCCAGCATTTT | CATSLSGVSNQPQHF
many | TRBJ2-2 | TRBV6-2/TRBV6-3 | NA | TGTGCCAGCAGACGACGGTTGTCCGCGAACACCGGGGAGCTGTTTTTT | CASRRRLSANTGELFF
many | TRBJ2-7 | TRBV15 | TRBD1 | TGTGCCACCAGCGGGGGCCGGGACAGGCTCAACGAGCAGTACTTC | CATSGGRDRLNEQYF
NA | TRBJ1-1 | TRBV6-5 | NA | TGTGCCAGCAGTTTTAGAGGTACCACTGAAGCTTTCTTT | CASSFRGTTEAFF
NA | TRBJ2-5 | TRBV5-1 | NA | TGCGCCAGCAGCTTGGGGACTGCGGAAGAGACCCAGTACTTC | CASSLGTAEETQYF
many | TRBJ2-7 | TRBV10-3 | TRBD1 | TGTGCCATCAGTGAGGGGACAGGGAGGGGCGAGCAGTACTTC | CAISEGTGRGEQYF
many | TRBJ1-2 | TRBV29-1 | NA | TGCAGCGTGCTCGCGGGGGGGGGCTATGGCTACACCTTC | CSVLAGGGYGYTF
many | TRBJ2-2 | TRBV19 | NA | TGTGCCAGTAGTTGGGGGTCCGGGGAGCTGTTTTTT | CASSWGSGELFF
many | TRBJ2-7 | TRBV11-2 | NA | TGTGCCAGCAGCTCTACCGGGACAAACTACGAGCAGTACTTC | CASSSTGTNYEQYF
many | TRBJ1-1 | TRBV3-1 | NA | TGTGCCAGCAGCCGAACACAGGGCCTCAACACTGAAGCTTTCTTT | CASSRTQGLNTEAFF
many | TRBJ1-5 | TRBV12-3/TRBV12-4 | NA | TGTGCCAGCCGCAAAGAGGCCAATCAGCCCCAGCATTTT | CASRKEANQPQHF
NA | TRBJ2-1 | TRBV4-1 | NA | TGCGCCAGCAGCCAAGTTACGGGAAGAACCGACAATGAGCAGTTCTTC | CASSQVTGRTDNEQFF
many | TRBJ2-5 | TRBV20-1 | NA | TGCAGTGCTGGGGATGATGGGCGGTTAACGACCCAGTACTTC | CSAGDDGRLTTQYF